These T cell receptor beta chains were read from a single sample in a study of cytomegalovirus exposure and HLA in healthy donors. Method: immunoSEQ multiplex PCR; TCRdb's copy keeps in-frame clones and lacks some. This sample has roughly 130,000 clones, with approximately 73% found just once. The specimen was PBMCs. These receptors originate from a woman in her thirties or forties in good health and CMV-seronegative. Both conserved end residues are part of each CDR3. The D gene is left open where the match is weak. For some rows the clone size is stated as once, few or many, or as a class when expanded; others skip it.

.	TRBV6-5	TRBJ1-4	.	TGTGCCAGCAGTCCCAGTTATAATGAAAAACTGTTTTTT	CASSPSYNEKLFF
.	TRBV28	TRBJ1-5	.	TGTGCCAGCAGTTTTTCGGACAGTAGCAATCAGCCCCAGCATTTT	CASSFSDSSNQPQHF
TRBD1	TRBV9	TRBJ1-2	.	TGTGCCAGCAGCACAGGACAGGGAGGCTATGGCTACACCTTC	CASSTGQGGYGYTF
.	TRBV7-7	TRBJ2-5	.	TGTGCTAGCAGCCCAGGCAGGGTTTGGAAAGAGACCCAGTACTTC	CASSPGRVWKETQYF
.	TRBV6-5	TRBJ1-1	.	TGTGCCAGCAGCTTCAGGGAGGAAACTGAAGCTTTCTTT	CASSFREETEAFF
.	TRBV5-1	TRBJ1-6	.	TGCGCCAGCAGGAGGGACATTAATTCACCCCTCCACTTT	CASRRDINSPLHF
TRBD2	TRBV19	TRBJ2-1	.	TGTGCCAGTAGTCCCCCGGCGGGGGGTAATGAGCAGTTCTTC	CASSPPAGGNEQFF
.	TRBV18	TRBJ1-4	once	TGTGCCAGCTCACCACCGGGACTGAGGACAAAACTGTTTTTT	CASSPPGLRTKLFF
.	TRBV4-1	TRBJ2-6	few	TGCGCCAGCAGGCATCAGGGTCTAGGTGGGGCCAACGTCCTGACTTTC	CASRHQGLGGANVLTF
TRBD2	TRBV7-9	TRBJ2-3	.	TGTGCCAGCAGCTTGGGAACTAGCGGGGGAGGTACAGATACGCAGTATTTT	CASSLGTSGGGTDTQYF
TRBD1	TRBV4-1	TRBJ1-4	.	TGCGCCAGCAGCCGCGAGACAGGGGCACTGTTTTTT	CASSRETGALFF
TRBD1	TRBV27	TRBJ1-2	once	TGTGCCAGCAGTCCTCAAGGGGGCCGAGGCTACACCTTC	CASSPQGGRGYTF
.	TRBV7-9	TRBJ1-2	.	TGTGCCAGCAGCTTTCGAGAGGATCTCTATGGCTACACCTTC	CASSFREDLYGYTF
TRBD1	TRBV7-9	TRBJ1-4	.	TGTGCCAGCAGCCTTACTCCGACAGGGGCGGATGAAAAACTGTTTTTT	CASSLTPTGADEKLFF
TRBD2	TRBV29-1	TRBJ2-3	.	TGCAGCGTTGAACAGGTAGCGGGGTGGAATACGCAGTATTTT	CSVEQVAGWNTQYF
TRBD1	TRBV7-9	TRBJ1-5	.	TGTGCCAGCAGCTTACAGGGGGTAGGAAGCAATCAGCCCCAGCATTTT	CASSLQGVGSNQPQHF
TRBD1	TRBV28	TRBJ1-4	.	TGTGCCAGCAGTGCCCCGGGACAGGGGTCTGAAAAACTGTTTTTT	CASSAPGQGSEKLFF
.	TRBV29-1	TRBJ1-1	.	TGCAGCGTTGGAGGAGACACTGAAGCTTTCTTT	CSVGGDTEAFF
TRBD2	TRBV6-1	TRBJ2-3	.	TGTGCCAGCAGTGAAGCGCTAGCGGGGGCCCCTACGCAGTATTTT	CASSEALAGAPTQYF
TRBD2	TRBV5-1	TRBJ2-1	few	TGCGCCAGCAGCTTGGCACTAGCGGGGGGGGAGCAGTTCTTC	CASSLALAGGEQFF
.	TRBV5-6	TRBJ1-4	few	TGTGCCAGCAGCTTCGGAACTTTCGGCCTAGCAACTAATGAAAAACTGTTTTTT	CASSFGTFGLATNEKLFF
TRBD2	TRBV4-2	TRBJ2-3	.	TGTGCCAGCAGCCAAGATCTAGCGGGGGGGCCAGATACGCAGTATTTT	CASSQDLAGGPDTQYF
TRBD1	TRBV5-1	TRBJ1-1	.	TGCGCCAGCAGCTTTGGGCAGGGGGCCATGAACACTGAAGCTTTCTTT	CASSFGQGAMNTEAFF
TRBD2	TRBV7-3	TRBJ2-1	.	TGTGCCAGCAGCTTATCGGCGGGGGTGGTTGAGCAGTTCTTC	CASSLSAGVVEQFF
.	TRBV11-2	TRBJ1-1	.	TGTGCCAGCAGCTACGTGGAGGGCACTGAAGCTTTCTTT	CASSYVEGTEAFF
.	TRBV15	TRBJ1-2	.	TGTGCCACCAGCAGAGATCGGGGATATGGCTACACCTTC	CATSRDRGYGYTF
.	TRBV9	TRBJ2-2	.	TGTGCCAGCAGCGTAGGAGGACAGACGAACACCGGGGAGCTGTTTTTT	CASSVGGQTNTGELFF